These T cell receptor beta chains were read from a single sample in a study of T cell therapy after organ transplantation. Antigens of these TCRs are unknown. The table came from immunoSEQ multiplex PCR; TCRdb's copy has only in-frame clones and leaves some out. The sample shows 20,000 or so clones, 81% of them seen only once. The source material was CD8+ T cells from blood, sampled after autologous CMV-specific T cell therapy. These receptors all stem from a human patient who had received a solid organ transplant and had CMV disease. Some of the T cells may derive from the graft donor. Both conserved end residues are part of each CDR3. Fields, in order: V gene, D gene, clone size, J gene, CDR3 DNA, CDR3 protein. D genes are given only for firm matches. Size is omitted from some rows. Given values are once, few, many or a class for expanded clones.

>TRBV9|.|once|TRBJ2-2
TGTGCCAGCAGCCCTATGGACAGCCATTTACTCGCCGGGGAGCTGTTTTTT
CASSPMDSHLLAGELFF
>TRBV27|.|.|TRBJ2-5
TGTGCCAGCAGTTTATATGCGGGAGAGACCCAGTACTTC
CASSLYAGETQYF
>TRBV5-1|.|.|TRBJ2-1
TGCGCCAGCAGCTTGGGACAGTCAAAGAGCTCCTACAATGAGCAGTTCTTC
CASSLGQSKSSYNEQFF
>TRBV27|.|.|TRBJ2-7
TGTGCCAGCAGTTGGGGGACCACGTACGAGCAGTACTTC
CASSWGTTYEQYF
>TRBV6-6|.|once|TRBJ2-7
TGTGCCAGCAGCTCCGGGACAATGGTATCTACCGAGCAGTACTTC
CASSSGTMVSTEQYF
>TRBV25-1|.|once|TRBJ2-7
TGTGCCAGCAGGGGGGGCACAACCTACGAGCAGTACTTC
CASRGGTTYEQYF
>TRBV2|.|.|TRBJ2-1
TGTGCCAGCATGGGTCTCCAGGGGCAGTTCTTC
CASMGLQGQFF
>TRBV28|TRBD2|.|TRBJ2-1
TGTGCCAGCAGTTGGGGACGACTAGCGGGAGACAATGAGCAGTTCTTC
CASSWGRLAGDNEQFF
>TRBV7-8|TRBD1|.|TRBJ1-3
TGTGCCAGCAGCCTCCGACCAGGGGGCTTGGCTGGAAACACCATATATTTT
CASSLRPGGLAGNTIYF
>TRBV2|.|.|TRBJ2-6
TGTGCCAGCAATCCAGGTCTAGGGGCCAACGTCCTGACTTTC
CASNPGLGANVLTF
>TRBV6-5|TRBD2|.|TRBJ2-5
TGTGCCAGCAGTCCGTTAGCGGGAACACGAGAGACCCAGTACTTC
CASSPLAGTRETQYF
>TRBV19|.|.|TRBJ1-1
TGTGGAACGGTACAACCAAACACTGAAGCTTTCTTT
CGTVQPNTEAFF
>TRBV5-1|TRBD2|.|TRBJ2-7
TGCGCCAGCAGCCCGGAGTTGCTAGCGGGACTCTGGGAGCAGTACTTC
CASSPELLAGLWEQYF
>TRBV7-7|TRBD2|.|TRBJ2-1
TGTGCCAGCAGCTCGGGACTAGCGAGCTACAATGAGCAGTTCTTC
CASSSGLASYNEQFF
>TRBV15|TRBD1|once|TRBJ1-2
TGTGCCACCAGTCCGATTCTTGAAGACAGGGACGGCTACACCTTC
CATSPILEDRDGYTF
>TRBV4-1|.|.|TRBJ1-6
TGCGCCAGCAGCCAAGCTCGACCACAGGCGAGTAATTCACCCCTCCACTTT
CASSQARPQASNSPLHF
>TRBV15|TRBD2|.|TRBJ2-5
TGTGCCACCAGCAGAGTGACTAGCGGGAGGGTCGAGACCCAGTACTTC
CATSRVTSGRVETQYF
>TRBV7-2|.|.|TRBJ2-1
TGTGCCAGCAGCTTACTCCGGGGTGGGAATGAGCAGTTCTTC
CASSLLRGGNEQFF
>TRBV19|TRBD2|.|TRBJ2-3
TGTGCCAGTACGGAGGGCGGGGGGCACACAGATACGCAGTATTTT
CASTEGGGHTDTQYF
>TRBV10-3|TRBD1|.|TRBJ1-1
TGTGCCATCAGTGACGAGGGGGCAGACAGGGAGGAAGCTTTCTTT
CAISDEGADREEAFF
>TRBV15|TRBD1|.|TRBJ1-5
TGTGCCACCAGCAGACCTGACAGGGGGGCCAATCAGCCCCAGCATTTT
CATSRPDRGANQPQHF
>TRBV7-9|.|.|TRBJ2-2
TGTGCCAGCAGCCCCGCCGGCACCGGGGAGCTGTTTTTT
CASSPAGTGELFF
>TRBV4-3|TRBD1|.|TRBJ1-1
TGCGCCAGCAGCCCCGGGACAGCCAAGAGGTTACATGACACTGAAGCTTTCTTT
CASSPGTAKRLHDTEAFF
>TRBV7-6|.|.|TRBJ2-3
TGTGCCAGCACGTTCTCGGACGTAGAAAGCACAGATACGCAGTATTTT
CASTFSDVESTDTQYF
>TRBV7-9|TRBD2|.|TRBJ2-2
TGTGCCAGCAGCTTCGGGGGGACCACCGGGGAGCTGTTTTTT
CASSFGGTTGELFF
>TRBV4-3|.|medium-sized|TRBJ1-1
TGCGCCAGCAGCCAAGCCACGGGGGCCACTGAAGCTTTCTTT
CASSQATGATEAFF
>TRBV13|.|.|TRBJ2-2
TGTGCCAGCAGCTTGGGCTTGAACACCGGGGAGCTGTTTTTT
CASSLGLNTGELFF
>TRBV5-4|.|once|TRBJ1-2
TGTGCTAGCAGCTTGGCGGCAGAGAATCTCGATGGCTACACCTTC
CASSLAAENLDGYTF
>TRBV27|.|.|TRBJ1-5
TGTGCCAGCAACGCAGGCCCAGGGGGCAATCAGCCCCAGCATTTT
CASNAGPGGNQPQHF
>TRBV7-9|.|.|TRBJ2-4
TGTGCCAGCAGCGATCCGAAAGGACGAAACATTCAGTACTTC
CASSDPKGRNIQYF
>TRBV4-3|.|.|TRBJ1-4
TGCGCCAGCAGCCTCACATTGGGGGGGGAGATTACTGAAAAACTGTTTTTT
CASSLTLGGEITEKLFF
>TRBV27|TRBD1|.|TRBJ2-7
TGTGCCAGCAGTTGGAAGGACAGGACGACCTACGAGCAGTACTTC
CASSWKDRTTYEQYF
>TRBV7-9|.|.|TRBJ2-1
TGTGCCAGCAGCCTGGATGGAAATAATGAGCAGTTCTTC
CASSLDGNNEQFF
>TRBV21-1|.|.|TRBJ2-3
TGTGCCAGCAGCAAAGACAAAGATACGCAGTATTTT
CASSKDKDTQYF
>TRBV15|.|once|TRBJ2-6
TGTGCCACCAGCAGAGATTCGTCTCGGGTGGGGGCCAACGTCCTGACTTTC
CATSRDSSRVGANVLTF
>TRBV9|TRBD2|.|TRBJ2-1
TGTGCCAGCAGCGTAGGTAGCGGGAGTATCTACAATGAGCAGTTCTTC
CASSVGSGSIYNEQFF
>TRBV9|.|.|TRBJ1-2
TGTGCCAGCAGCGTATCGCGGGGTATCTATGGCTACACCTTC
CASSVSRGIYGYTF
>TRBV19|TRBD1|.|TRBJ1-1
TGTGCCAGTAGTATGAGTTTTGGGACAGGACATCGAGAAGCTTTCTTT
CASSMSFGTGHREAFF
>TRBV21-1|.|.|TRBJ2-3
TGTGCCAGCAGCAAACAGTCGGGCGGATTAACGGACGGAGGGATCGGCACAGATACGCAGTATTTT
CASSKQSGGLTDGGIGTDTQYF
>TRBV6-5|TRBD1|.|TRBJ2-1
TGTGCCAGCTCCCGACAGGGGGGGCGCAATGAGCAGTTCTTC
CASSRQGGRNEQFF